The 21 T cell receptor beta chains listed next were all sequenced from one sample in a study of blood T cell repertoires in COVID-19. TCRdb's copy holds only in-frame clones and misses some; the assay was immunoSEQ multiplex PCR. The sample yields about 87,000 clones, 83% seen once. The sample was peripheral blood. The receptors were gathered from a woman aged 55-70 years with acute or convalescent COVID-19.

V and J are TRBV6-4 and TRBJ2-5; TRBD1 aligns across 11 bases. Germline V gene lookup returns CDR1 MRHNA and CDR2 SNTAGT. V lost 6 bases and J lost 5; bases outside the gene matches: 11. The CDR3 covers 16 residues. In DNA, the CDR3 is TGTGCCAGCAGCCGGACAGGGGGCGGAATTGCGGAGACCCAGTACTTC. Translation gives CASSRTGGGIAETQYF.

This clone was counted a few times. The chain couples TRBV10-1 to TRBJ2-3, with 9 bases lining up with TRBD2. This CDR3 has 18 amino acids. The trim removed 6 bases at V and 6 bases at J, leaving 19 bases unmatched. Germline V gene lookup returns CDR1 WNHNN and CDR2 SYGVQD (reference sequence). CDR3 bases: TGCGCCAGCAGCCACATAGCGGGAGTTAACAGGTTTATCGATACGCAGTATTTT. It codes for CASSHIAGVNRFIDTQYF.

The chain couples TRBV5-4 to TRBJ1-1; D perhaps matches TRBD1 (6 bases). Germline CDR1 and CDR2: SGHNT and YYREEE (reference sequence). V lost 5 bases and J 0 bases, leaving 11 bases between the germline ends. The length of the CDR3 is 14 residues. CDR3 sequence reads: CASSAQGMNTEAFF. The CDR3 coding sequence is TGTGCCAGCAGTGCACAGGGAATGAACACTGAAGCTTTCTTT.

The chain uses TRBV6-2 or TRBV6-3 and TRBJ1-5, with TRBD1 as a possible D gene (5 bases). The germline V and J ends were trimmed by 2 bases and 6 bases, with 11 bases remaining between them. This CDR3 is 14 amino acids long. Germline V CDR1 and CDR2: MNHEY, SVGEGT. CDR3 coding DNA: TGTGCCAGCAGTTACCAGGGATCACGTCAGCCCCAGCATTTT. It translates to CASSYQGSRQPQHF.

The sample holds one count of this clone. The gene calls are TRBV7-2 and TRBJ2-3; 10 positions agree with TRBD2. The CDR3 is 16 amino acids. Germline V gene sequence: CDR1 SGHTA, CDR2 FQGNSA. The junction had 8 bases not matched to a gene; V was cut back by 4 bases and J by 4 bases. In nucleotides, the CDR3 is TGTGCCAGCAGCTATAAGCGGGGGGGAACTTCAGATACGCAGTATTTT. It yields the protein CASSYKRGGTSDTQYF.

CDR3 DNA: TGCGCCAGCAGTATTTCCGGACAGGTGGGCACTGAAGCTTTCTTT. Amino acids: CASSISGQVGTEAFF. The chain recombines TRBV10-2 with TRBJ1-1; 7 bases are a match to TRBD1. The CDR3 runs 15 residues. V lost 5 bases to trimming and J lost 4 bases; unmatched junction nucleotides: 10. The germline gives CDR1 WSHSY, CDR2 SAAADI.

V is TRBV5-1 and J is TRBJ2-7; 7 positions agree with TRBD1. From germline, CDR1 is SGHRS and CDR2 YFSETQ. This CDR3 has 13 amino acids. V was pared by 2 bases and J by 5 bases, with 4 bases of the junction left unmatched. CDR3 DNA: TGCGCCAGCAGCTTCCGGGACAGCAACGAGCAGTACTTC. Protein: CASSFRDSNEQYF.

The chain has TRBV11-2 and TRBJ2-2, with a tentative D call TRBD2 (7 bases). This CDR3 comprises 17 residues. Germline V lookup: CDR1 SGHAT, CDR2 FQNNGV. Trimming shortened V by 1 base and J by 0 bases, and 12 bases separated the two germline ends. The CDR3 here is CASSLGGGGSNTGELFF. CDR3 in DNA: TGTGCCAGCAGCTTAGGGGGCGGGGGCTCGAACACCGGGGAGCTGTTTTTT.

The chain employs TRBV11-3 and TRBJ2-2; the match to TRBD2 covers 11 bases. Germline V lookup: CDR1 SGHNT, CDR2 YENEEA. The CDR3 loop spans 16 amino acids. V shed 3 bases and J 6 bases; nucleotides not matched to a gene: 6. The CDR3 spells CASSFITSGSSGELFF. CDR3 coding DNA: TGTGCCAGCAGCTTTATCACTAGCGGGAGCTCCGGGGAGCTGTTTTTT.

This clone was counted a few times. This chain uses TRBV6-2 or TRBV6-3 with TRBJ1-3; D remains unclear. The CDR3 sequence is 16 residues long. V lost 6 bases to trimming and J lost 4 bases, with 19 bases between them. Germline CDR1 reads MNHEY; CDR2 reads SVGEGT. CDR3 nucleotides: TGTGCCAGCAGCCCCCTGCGGGGAGGAAGGGGAAACACCATATATTTT. It codes for CASSPLRGGRGNTIYF.

This clone was detected only once. CDR3 coding DNA: TGTGCCAGCAGTTTTGTCCCTGCTAACTATGGCTACACCTTC. Protein product: CASSFVPANYGYTF. The chain couples TRBV6-5 to TRBJ1-2, with D unresolved. Germline V gene lookup returns CDR1 MNHEY and CDR2 SVGAGI. The CDR3 covers 14 residues. V was clipped by 4 bases and J by 0 bases, with 9 bases between them.

The chain uses TRBV7-9 and TRBJ1-2; TRBD1 is a possible D gene (6 bases). The ends were cut back, 1 base at V and 8 bases at J, with 17 bases in the middle. This CDR3 region has 15 residues. Germline CDR1 SEHNR, CDR2 FQNEAQ (reference sequence). The CDR3 nucleotides read TGTGCCAGCAGCTTAGAACGGGCCAGGGGAAGCGGCTACACCTTC. Encoded protein: CASSLERARGSGYTF. Supplemented by reference TRBV7-9 and TRBJ1-2, the full variable domain reads DTGVSQNPRHKITKRGQNVTFRCDPISEHNRLYWYRQTLGQGPEFLTYFQNEAQLEKSRLLSDRFSAERPKGSFSTLEIQRTEQGDSAMYLCASSLERARGSGYTFGSGTRLTVV.

This chain uses TRBV7-2 with TRBJ2-1, with D uncertain. The germline V gene encodes CDR1 SGHTA and CDR2 FQGNSA. The CDR3 contains 17 residues. Trimming shortened V by 4 bases and J by 0 bases, and 16 bases separated the two germline ends. The chain's CDR3 is CASSSRRSASSYNEQFF. CDR3 sequence (DNA): TGTGCCAGCAGCTCGCGGCGATCGGCTAGCTCCTACAATGAGCAGTTCTTC.

This sequence joins TRBV7-2 and TRBJ1-2; D may be TRBD1 (6 bases). The CDR3 has 15 amino acids. Trimming cost V 1 base and J 0 bases, with 9 bases left between them. CDR1 is SGHTA and CDR2 is FQGNSA in the germline V gene. CDR3 region: CASSLGQASNYGYTF. The CDR3 coding sequence is TGTGCCAGCAGCTTAGGACAGGCCTCTAACTATGGCTACACCTTC.

The CDR3 bases are TGTGCCAGCAGCTGGGCCCGTTCGGGAGAAGCTTTCTTT. This encodes CASSWARSGEAFF. The V gene is TRBV5-6, the J gene TRBJ1-1; D is ambiguous. The CDR3 covers 13 residues. V lost 3 bases and J 8 bases, leaving 14 bases between the germline ends. Germline CDR1 and CDR2: SGHDT and YYEEEE.

V is TRBV30 and J is TRBJ1-1, with 7 bases lining up with TRBD1. Germline V gene data show CDR1 as GTSNPN and CDR2 as SVGIG (reference sequence). The CDR3 consists of 12 residues. The V segment lost 8 bases and the J segment 4 bases; nucleotides outside the gene matches: 7. The CDR3 here is CAGDRDGTEAFF. CDR3 DNA: TGTGCCGGTGACAGGGACGGCACTGAAGCTTTCTTT.

The rearrangement uses TRBV30 and TRBJ1-3; D possibly corresponds to TRBD1 (5 bases). V lost 3 bases to trimming and J lost 9 bases, with 18 bases between them. The length of the CDR3 is 14 residues. From germline, CDR1 is GTSNPN and CDR2 SVGIG (reference sequence). The CDR3 DNA follows: TGTGCCTGGAGAGGAGGGCCCGGTGGGGGCACCATATATTTT. This encodes CAWRGGPGGGTIYF.

The CDR3 region has the DNA TGTGCTAGTGGCTACAGGGGGCCCTCAGATACGCAGTATTTT. Translated: CASGYRGPSDTQYF. The gene calls are TRBV12-5 and TRBJ2-3; the match to TRBD1 covers 9 bases. With 6 bases clipped from V and 4 bases from J, the junction kept 5 bases outside the gene matches. Per germline, CDR1 LGHNT and CDR2 FRNRAP. The CDR3 extends over 14 amino acids.

V is TRBV6-5 and J is TRBJ1-3; no clear D gene. The CDR3 contains 16 residues. Trimming left V 0 bases short and J 0 bases short, with 9 bases between. From germline, CDR1 is MNHEY and CDR2 SVGAGI. Here the CDR3 reads CASSYSGWSSGNTIYF. Here the CDR3 DNA reads TGTGCCAGCAGTTACTCAGGCTGGAGCTCTGGAAACACCATATATTTT.

The chain recombines TRBV19 with TRBJ1-2; D is ambiguous. Germline CDR1 is LNHDA and CDR2 is SQIVND (reference sequence). The CDR3 has 12 amino acids. Trimming cost V 5 bases and J 2 bases, with 6 bases left between them. The CDR3 reads CASSPENYGYTF. CDR3 sequence (DNA): TGTGCCAGTAGTCCGGAGAACTATGGCTACACCTTC.

This chain connects TRBV4-2 to TRBJ1-6; TRBD1 agrees at 7 bases. CDR3 length: 16 residues. V shed 1 base, J shed 3 bases, and the junction held 3 bases outside the gene matches. Germline V gives CDR1 LGHNA, CDR2 YNFKEQ. The CDR3 loop is CASSQVPGGYNSPLHF. Written as DNA, the CDR3 is TGTGCCAGCAGCCAAGTCCCAGGGGGCTATAATTCACCCCTCCACTTT.